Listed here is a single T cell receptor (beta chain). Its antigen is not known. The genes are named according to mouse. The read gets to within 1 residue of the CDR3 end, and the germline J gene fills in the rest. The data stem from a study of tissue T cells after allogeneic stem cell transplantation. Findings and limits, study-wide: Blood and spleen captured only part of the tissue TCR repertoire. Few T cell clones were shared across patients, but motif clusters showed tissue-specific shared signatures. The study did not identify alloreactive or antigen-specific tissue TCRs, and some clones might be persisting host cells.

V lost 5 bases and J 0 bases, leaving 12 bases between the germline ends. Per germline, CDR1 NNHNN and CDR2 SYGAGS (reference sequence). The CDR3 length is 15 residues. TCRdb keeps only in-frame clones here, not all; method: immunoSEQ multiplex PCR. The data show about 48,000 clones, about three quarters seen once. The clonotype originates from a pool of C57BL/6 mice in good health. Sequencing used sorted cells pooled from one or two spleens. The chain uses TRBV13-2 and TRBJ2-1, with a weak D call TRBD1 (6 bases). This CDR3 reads CASGIGGTNYAEQFF. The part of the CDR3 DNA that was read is TGTGCCAGCGGGATAGGGGGAACTAACTATGCTGAGCAGTTC.